One sample yielded the 24 T cell receptor beta chains listed below, sequenced in a study of blood T cell repertoires in COVID-19. Only in-frame clones appear in the TCRdb table, and some are missing; sequencing was by immunoSEQ multiplex PCR. The sample gives 200,000 to 250,000 clones, more than 80% of which show up once; approximately 2% is in the top ten. The source material was PBMCs or T cells enriched from blood (not recorded which). The receptors shown here come from a man between 60 and 70 years old who had recovered from COVID-19.

This clone occurred a few times. J is TRBJ2-5 and V is TRBV2; 13 bases agree with TRBD2. V lost 5 bases and J lost 7; bases outside the gene matches: 10. This CDR3 region has 16 residues. The germline V gene encodes CDR1 SNHLY and CDR2 FYNNEI. CDR3 bases: TGTGCCAGCAGTACTGGGACTAGCGGGGAGAGTGGGACCCAGTACTTC. This sequence encodes CASSTGTSGESGTQYF.

The chain links TRBV27 to TRBJ2-7, with 11 nucleotides matching TRBD1. The CDR3 covers 15 residues. Germline V gene lookup returns CDR1 MNHEY and CDR2 SMNVEV (reference sequence). Trimming at V came to 6 bases and at J to 3 bases, leaving 7 bases not matched to a gene. CDR3 coding DNA: TGTGCCAGCAGGATCCCCGGGACAGGGGGCTACGAGCAGTACTTC. It is translated as CASRIPGTGGYEQYF.

This chain connects TRBV3-1 (or the pseudogene TRBV3-2) to TRBJ2-7, with a weak D call TRBD2 (5 bases). The germline V gene has CDR1 LGHDT and CDR2 YNNKEL (reference sequence). V lost 1 base, J lost 6 bases, and 10 bases lay in between. This CDR3 is built from 13 residues. The CDR3 DNA follows: TGTGCCAGCAGCCAAGCCGGGGTGGGCGAGCAGTACTTC. Protein: CASSQAGVGEQYF.

J is TRBJ1-6 and V is TRBV27; D gene unclear. There are 17 residues in the CDR3. The germline V gene encodes CDR1 MNHEY and CDR2 SMNVEV (reference sequence). V lost 5 bases, J lost 6 bases, and 20 bases lay in between. The CDR3, as DNA: TGTGCCAGCAGTACCCCTCTGGGAGTCCTAAGTAATTCACCCCTCCACTTT. Protein sequence: CASSTPLGVLSNSPLHF.

The rearrangement uses TRBV5-1 and TRBJ2-1; 12 positions agree with TRBD2. CDR3 length equals 18 residues. Germline V gene lookup returns CDR1 SGHRS and CDR2 YFSETQ. V shed 0 bases, J shed 5 bases, and the junction held 9 bases outside the gene matches. CDR3 DNA sequence: TGCGCCAGCAGCTTGGTAGCTAGCGGGGGGGGCTTAGACAATGAGCAGTTCTTC. This encodes CASSLVASGGGLDNEQFF. Complete variable domain (other parts from reference TRBV5-1 and TRBJ2-1): KAGVTQTPRYLIKTRGQQVTLSCSPISGHRSVSWYQQTPGQGLQFLFEYFSETQRNKGNFPGRFSGRQFSNSRSEMNVSTLELGDSALYLCASSLVASGGGLDNEQFFGPGTRLTVL.

This chain connects TRBV27 to TRBJ1-2, with 7 bases fitting TRBD1. Per germline, CDR1 MNHEY and CDR2 SMNVEV (reference sequence). CDR3 size: 11 residues. V lost 10 bases and J lost 6; bases outside the gene matches: 5. The CDR3 spells CATRTGHGYTF. The CDR3 bases are TGTGCCACCAGGACAGGTCATGGCTACACCTTC.

The chain employs TRBV5-4 and TRBJ1-2; D unresolved. Per germline, CDR1 SGHNT and CDR2 YYREEE (reference sequence). This CDR3 is 14 amino acids long. Trimming took off 0 bases at V and 0 bases at J, with 6 bases between the two ends. CDR3 sequence (DNA): TGTGCCAGCAGCTTGGAGGCGGCTAACTATGGCTACACCTTC. Its protein product is CASSLEAANYGYTF.

The chain couples TRBV7-9 to TRBJ1-6, with 7 bases aligning to TRBD1. The CDR3 loop spans 14 amino acids. Germline CDR1 reads SEHNR; CDR2 reads FQNEAQ (reference sequence). The V segment lost 2 bases and the J segment 9 bases; nucleotides outside the gene matches: 4. In nucleotides, the CDR3 is TGTGCCAGCAGCTTAAACAGGGGAGGTTCACCCCTCCACTTT. It yields the protein CASSLNRGGSPLHF. The entire variable domain, with the rest obtained from reference TRBV7-9 and TRBJ1-6, is as follows: DTGVSQNPRHKITKRGQNVTFRCDPISEHNRLYWYRQTLGQGPEFLTYFQNEAQLEKSRLLSDRFSAERPKGSFSTLEIQRTEQGDSAMYLCASSLNRGGSPLHFGNGTRLTVT.

CDR3 in amino acids: CASSLVRLAGAYEQYF. The DNA of the CDR3 is TGTGCCAGCAGCTTGGTGCGGCTAGCGGGGGCCTACGAGCAGTACTTC. The chain has TRBV5-8 and TRBJ2-7; TRBD2 matches at 10 bases. This CDR3 has 16 residues. With V trimmed by 0 bases and J by 2 bases, 5 bases remained unmatched. CDR1 is SGHTS and CDR2 is YDEGEE in the germline V gene.

The chain joins TRBV11-3 to TRBJ2-2, with 10 nucleotides matching TRBD1. V was clipped by 4 bases and J by 4 bases; unmatched bases: 3. The germline V gene has CDR1 SGHNT and CDR2 YENEEA. The CDR3 is made up of 15 amino acids. DNA of the CDR3: TGTGCCAGCAGCTCTTGGACAGGGGGCACCGGGGAGCTGTTTTTT. Residues: CASSSWTGGTGELFF.

This clone was seen more than once but under ten times. As DNA, the CDR3 is TGTGCCAGCAGCTTAGACCGCCCTAGCTCCTATAATTCACCCCTCCACTTT. It specifies CASSLDRPSSYNSPLHF. This chain connects TRBV7-6 to TRBJ1-6, with D unclear. With 1 base removed from V and 0 bases from J, the gap between germline ends came to 10 bases. The CDR3 length is 17 residues. Germline CDR1 is SGHVS and CDR2 is FNYEAQ.

The chain has TRBV7-9 and TRBJ1-4; 8 bases agree with TRBD1. The CDR3 extends over 13 amino acids. After removal of 5 bases from V and 7 bases from J, the junction contained 3 bases not matched to a gene. Germline V gives CDR1 SEHNR, CDR2 FQNEAQ (reference sequence). CDR3 region: CASSQGALEKLFF. CDR3 nucleotide sequence: TGTGCCAGCAGCCAGGGGGCCCTTGAAAAACTGTTTTTT.

With regard to this clone: Other nucleotide sequences from this sample produce the same CDR3. The rearrangement uses TRBV2 and TRBJ1-1; D gene unclear. The CDR3 is 13 residues long. The V gene lost 7 bases and the J gene lost 1 base, with 10 bases spanning the gap. Per germline, CDR1 SNHLY and CDR2 FYNNEI. CDR3 region: CASILEGNTEAFF. The CDR3 DNA reads as TGTGCCAGCATTCTCGAGGGGAACACTGAAGCTTTCTTT.

The chain has TRBV5-6 and TRBJ1-3, with D unresolved. Per germline, CDR1 SGHDT and CDR2 YYEEEE. The CDR3 is 17 residues long. V lost 2 bases and J 0 bases, leaving 15 bases between the germline ends. The CDR3 region is CASSFQLYGGSGNTIYF. The CDR3 DNA is TGTGCCAGCAGCTTCCAGCTTTATGGAGGCTCTGGAAACACCATATATTTT.

This sequence joins TRBV11-3 and TRBJ2-2; 9 positions match TRBD1. Germline CDR1 reads SGHNT; CDR2 reads YENEEA. The CDR3 contains 16 residues. The V segment lost 5 bases and the J segment 1 base; nucleotides outside the gene matches: 5. For the CDR3, the DNA is TGTGCCAGCAGCCCCGAGGACAGGGGGAACACCGGGGAGCTGTTTTTT. Its translation: CASSPEDRGNTGELFF.

The rearrangement joins TRBV30 to TRBJ2-7, with D perhaps TRBD1 (6 bases). V was cut by 7 bases and J by 0 bases, with 10 bases left in between. Germline assignment: CDR1 GTSNPN and CDR2 SVGIG (reference sequence). This CDR3 is 12 amino acids long. CDR3 nucleotides: TGTGCCTACAACAGGGACTCCTACGAGCAGTACTTC. As protein: CAYNRDSYEQYF. The whole variable domain, remainder taken from reference TRBV30 and TRBJ2-7, is SQTIHQWPATLVQPVGSPLSLECTVEGTSNPNLYWYRQAAGRGLQLLFYSVGIGQISSEVPQNLSASRPQDRQFILSSKKLLLSDSGFYLCAYNRDSYEQYFGPGTRLTVT.

The rearrangement uses TRBV11-3 and TRBJ2-3; 10 nucleotides line up with TRBD1. The length of the CDR3 is 17 residues. J gave up 8 bases and V 2 bases, and 13 bases lay outside the gene matches. Germline V lookup: CDR1 SGHNT, CDR2 YENEEA. The chain's CDR3 is CASSLRRQGAEIGTQYF. The CDR3, as DNA: TGTGCCAGCAGCTTACGGAGACAGGGGGCTGAAATCGGTACGCAGTATTTT.

The chain carries TRBV19 and TRBJ1-1; D possibly corresponds to TRBD1 (5 bases). The CDR3 is made up of 14 amino acids. In germline, CDR1 is LNHDA, CDR2 SQIVND (reference sequence). V lost 5 bases and J lost 1, with 11 bases in between. CDR3 sequence reads: CASSPLGANTEAFF. Here the CDR3 DNA reads TGTGCCAGTAGTCCCTTAGGGGCGAACACTGAAGCTTTCTTT.

The chain combines TRBV5-1 with TRBJ2-1; tentative D call: TRBD1 (6 bases). This CDR3 comprises 16 residues. Germline V gene lookup returns CDR1 SGHRS and CDR2 YFSETQ. V shed 0 bases and J shed 5 bases, with 15 bases lying between them. The chain's CDR3 is CASSLGGVGANNEQFF. Written as DNA, the CDR3 is TGCGCCAGCAGCTTGGGGGGAGTGGGGGCGAACAATGAGCAGTTCTTC.

The chain links TRBV19 to TRBJ1-4; possible D gene TRBD1, 5 bases. This CDR3 region has 14 residues. The germline V and J ends were trimmed by 8 bases and 4 bases, with 14 bases remaining between them. In germline, CDR1 is LNHDA, CDR2 SQIVND (reference sequence). CDR3 loop: CASSLGGYNEKLFF. CDR3 in DNA: TGTGCCAGTTCCCTCGGGGGGTATAATGAAAAACTGTTTTTT.

This sequence joins TRBV4-3 and TRBJ1-1; D uncertain. CDR3 length: 15 amino acids. V shed 0 bases and J shed 0 bases, with 8 bases lying between them. Germline V CDR1 and CDR2: LGHNA, YSLEER. The CDR3 loop is CASSQEPLMNTEAFF. CDR3 sequence (DNA): TGCGCCAGCAGCCAAGAACCACTGATGAACACTGAAGCTTTCTTT.

V usage is TRBV5-1 and J usage is TRBJ2-5; 8 positions agree with TRBD2. The CDR3 extends over 19 amino acids. Germline V gene data show CDR1 as SGHRS and CDR2 as YFSETQ. Germline trimming cut 0 bases from V and 2 bases from J; bases unmatched to any gene: 15. In DNA, the CDR3 is TGCGCCAGCAGCTTGGCAGCCAGCGGGGGACCTCTGGGGCAAGAGACCCAGTACTTC. Amino acids: CASSLAASGGPLGQETQYF.

V and J are TRBV19 and TRBJ2-5; D gene ambiguous. Germline CDR1 is LNHDA and CDR2 is SQIVND (reference sequence). The ends were cut back, 8 bases at V and 2 bases at J, with 12 bases in the middle. This CDR3 is 13 amino acids long. The CDR3 sequence is CASPADKQETQYF. In DNA, the CDR3 is TGTGCCAGTCCCGCAGACAAACAAGAGACCCAGTACTTC.

The sample holds one count of this clone. This CDR3 is CASSPDLGGRVEKLFF. The CDR3 DNA reads as TGTGCCAGCAGCCCGGACCTGGGGGGTCGCGTTGAAAAACTGTTTTTT. This chain connects TRBV7-9 to TRBJ1-4, with D possibly TRBD1 on 5 matching bases. The CDR3 runs to 16 residues. The V gene lost 5 bases and the J gene lost 7 bases, with 20 bases spanning the gap. The germline gives CDR1 SEHNR, CDR2 FQNEAQ (reference sequence). The variable domain in full, completed from reference TRBV7-9 and TRBJ1-4, reads DTGVSQNPRHKITKRGQNVTFRCDPISEHNRLYWYRQTLGQGPEFLTYFQNEAQLEKSRLLSDRFSAERPKGSFSTLEIQRTEQGDSAMYLCASSPDLGGRVEKLFFGSGTQLSVL.